This is a list of T cell receptor beta chains from one sample in a study of tumor-infiltrating lymphocytes in primary liver carcinoma. TCRdb ran MiXCR on the multiplex PCR reads and lists one entry per CDR3 protein. In the table there are about 180,000 distinct CDR3 sequences, less than 65% of which are singletons. The sample was peripheral blood. These receptors came from a man in his forties or fifties with primary liver carcinoma and hepatitis B virus infection. Both conserved end residues are part of each CDR3. A D gene is named only where the DNA matches it firmly. Rows give clone size only sometimes, using once, few, many, or a class for an expanded clone.

j_gene: TRBJ2-5; v_gene: TRBV12-3/TRBV12-4; abundance: few; d_gene: TRBD2; CDR3aa: CASSLWGGKEKTQYF; CDR3nt: TGTGCCAGCAGTTTATGGGGAGGGAAGGAGAAGACCCAGTACTTC
j_gene: TRBJ2-7; v_gene: TRBV6-6; abundance: few; d_gene: NA; CDR3aa: CASSYSRSSYEQYF; CDR3nt: TGTGCCAGCAGTTACTCGAGGAGCTCCTACGAGCAGTACTTC
j_gene: TRBJ2-3; v_gene: TRBV6-5; abundance: few; d_gene: NA; CDR3aa: CASSRRDITDTQYF; CDR3nt: TGTGCCAGCAGTCGCCGGGACATTACAGATACGCAGTATTTT
j_gene: TRBJ1-1; v_gene: TRBV12-3/TRBV12-4; abundance: NA; d_gene: NA; CDR3aa: CVSSPDLNTETFF; CDR3nt: TGTGTCAGCAGTCCCGACCTAAACACTGAAACTTTCTTT
j_gene: TRBJ2-7; v_gene: TRBV5-1; abundance: few; d_gene: NA; CDR3aa: CASSLESSSPEQYF; CDR3nt: TGCGCCAGCAGCTTGGAGAGTAGTTCACCCGAGCAGTACTTC
j_gene: TRBJ1-2; v_gene: TRBV6-6; abundance: NA; d_gene: NA; CDR3aa: CASTAEGTYYGYTF; CDR3nt: TGTGCCAGCACCGCCGAGGGGACATACTATGGCTACACCTTC
j_gene: TRBJ2-3; v_gene: TRBV29-1; abundance: few; d_gene: NA; CDR3aa: CSVESRSGTDTQYF; CDR3nt: TGCAGCGTTGAGTCCCGTAGCGGCACAGATACGCAGTATTTT
j_gene: TRBJ2-7; v_gene: TRBV4-2; abundance: NA; d_gene: NA; CDR3aa: CASSEGMDFGAYEQYF; CDR3nt: TGTGCCAGCAGCGAAGGGATGGATTTCGGGGCCTACGAGCAGTACTTC
j_gene: TRBJ1-6; v_gene: TRBV4-2; abundance: NA; d_gene: TRBD1; CDR3aa: CATSPRGDRGSPLHF; CDR3nt: TGTGCCACCAGCCCTAGGGGGGACAGGGGTTCACCCCTCCACTTT
j_gene: TRBJ2-7; v_gene: TRBV29-1; abundance: NA; d_gene: TRBD2; CDR3aa: CSAAPSGRWDEQYF; CDR3nt: TGCAGCGCAGCCCCTAGCGGGAGATGGGACGAGCAGTACTTC
j_gene: TRBJ2-3; v_gene: TRBV5-6; abundance: NA; d_gene: NA; CDR3aa: CASRAGLADTQYF; CDR3nt: TGTGCCAGCAGGGCCGGCCTGGCAGATACGCAGTATTTT
j_gene: TRBJ1-1; v_gene: TRBV29-1; abundance: NA; d_gene: NA; CDR3aa: CSVEDNPEAFF; CDR3nt: TGCAGCGTTGAAGATAACCCTGAAGCTTTCTTT
j_gene: TRBJ2-7; v_gene: TRBV12-3/TRBV12-4; abundance: NA; d_gene: TRBD2; CDR3aa: CASITSGRSSYEQYF; CDR3nt: TGTGCCAGCATCACTAGCGGGAGAAGCTCCTACGAGCAGTACTTC
j_gene: TRBJ1-3; v_gene: TRBV5-1; abundance: NA; d_gene: NA; CDR3aa: CASSLTAALGNTIYF; CDR3nt: TGCGCCAGCAGCTTGACGGCTGCGCTAGGAAACACCATATATTTT
j_gene: TRBJ1-5; v_gene: TRBV12-3/TRBV12-4; abundance: NA; d_gene: TRBD1; CDR3aa: CASRPGQGIGNQPQHF; CDR3nt: TGTGCCAGCAGACCAGGACAGGGCATCGGCAATCAGCCCCAGCATTTT
j_gene: TRBJ2-7; v_gene: TRBV29-1; abundance: many; d_gene: TRBD2; CDR3aa: CSVEDGTSGSGEQYF; CDR3nt: TGCAGCGTTGAAGACGGGACTAGCGGGAGCGGCGAGCAGTACTTC
j_gene: TRBJ2-2; v_gene: TRBV6-1; abundance: few; d_gene: NA; CDR3aa: CASERVRGELFF; CDR3nt: TGTGCCAGCGAGAGAGTACGTGGGGAGCTGTTTTTT
j_gene: TRBJ2-4; v_gene: TRBV11-2; abundance: many; d_gene: TRBD1; CDR3aa: CASSLVLTGQGIQYF; CDR3nt: TGTGCCAGCAGCTTAGTGCTGACAGGGCAGGGCATTCAGTACTTC
j_gene: TRBJ2-3; v_gene: TRBV6-2/TRBV6-3; abundance: NA; d_gene: NA; CDR3aa: CASSLQLGDTQYF; CDR3nt: TGTGCCAGCAGTCTCCAGTTGGGGGATACGCAGTATTTT
j_gene: TRBJ1-2; v_gene: TRBV29-1; abundance: NA; d_gene: NA; CDR3aa: CSVWMGGWGYTF; CDR3nt: TGCAGCGTTTGGATGGGGGGCTGGGGCTACACCTTC
j_gene: TRBJ1-1; v_gene: TRBV19; abundance: NA; d_gene: NA; CDR3aa: CASRAGNTEAFF; CDR3nt: TGTGCCAGTAGGGCCGGGAACACTGAAGCTTTCTTT
j_gene: TRBJ2-1; v_gene: TRBV5-1; abundance: NA; d_gene: TRBD2; CDR3aa: CASSLRLAGGYEQFF; CDR3nt: TGCGCCAGCAGCTTGAGGCTAGCGGGAGGCTATGAGCAGTTCTTC
j_gene: TRBJ2-1; v_gene: TRBV11-2; abundance: NA; d_gene: TRBD2; CDR3aa: CASSPRPSGRIYEQFF; CDR3nt: TGTGCCAGCAGCCCGCGCCCTAGCGGAAGGATCTATGAGCAGTTCTTC
j_gene: TRBJ2-3; v_gene: TRBV28; abundance: NA; d_gene: NA; CDR3aa: CISSFEGVDTQYF; CDR3nt: TGTATCAGCAGTTTTGAGGGGGTGGATACACAGTATTTT